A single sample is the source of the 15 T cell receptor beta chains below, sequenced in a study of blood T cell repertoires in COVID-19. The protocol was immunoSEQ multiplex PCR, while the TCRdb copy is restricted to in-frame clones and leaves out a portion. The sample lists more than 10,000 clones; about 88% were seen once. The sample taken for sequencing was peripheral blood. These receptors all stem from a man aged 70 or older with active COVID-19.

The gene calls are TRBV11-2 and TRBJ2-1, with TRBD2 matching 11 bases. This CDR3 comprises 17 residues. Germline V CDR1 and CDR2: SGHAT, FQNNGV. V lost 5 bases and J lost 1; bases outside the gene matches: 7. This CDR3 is CASSLPLAGGSYNEQFF. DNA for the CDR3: TGTGCCAGCAGCCTTCCCTTAGCGGGAGGGTCCTACAATGAGCAGTTCTTC.

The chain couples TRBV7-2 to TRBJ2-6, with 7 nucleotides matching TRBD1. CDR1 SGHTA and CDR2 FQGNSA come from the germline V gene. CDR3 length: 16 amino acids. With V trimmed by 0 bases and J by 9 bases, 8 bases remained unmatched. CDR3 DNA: TGTGCCAGCAGCTTAGCGGAGGACAGGTTCAGCAACGTCCTGACTTTC. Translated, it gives CASSLAEDRFSNVLTF.

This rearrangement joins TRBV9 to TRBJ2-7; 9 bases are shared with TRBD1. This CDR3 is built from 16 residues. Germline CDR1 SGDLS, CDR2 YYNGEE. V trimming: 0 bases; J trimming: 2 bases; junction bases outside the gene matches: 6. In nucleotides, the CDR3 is TGTGCCAGCAGCGTAGATGGGGGACAGGGTCCCTACGAGCAGTACTTC. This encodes CASSVDGGQGPYEQYF. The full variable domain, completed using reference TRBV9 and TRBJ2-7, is DSGVTQTPKHLITATGQRVTLRCSPRSGDLSVYWYQQSLDQGLQFLIQYYNGEERAKGNILERFSAQQFPDLHSELNLSSLELGDSALYFCASSVDGGQGPYEQYFGPGTRLTVT.

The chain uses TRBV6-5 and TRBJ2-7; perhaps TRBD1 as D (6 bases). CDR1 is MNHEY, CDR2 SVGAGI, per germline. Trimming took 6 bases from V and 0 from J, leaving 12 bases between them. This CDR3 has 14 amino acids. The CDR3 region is CASSRDTNSYEQYF. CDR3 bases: TGTGCCAGCAGCCGGGACACCAACTCCTACGAGCAGTACTTC.

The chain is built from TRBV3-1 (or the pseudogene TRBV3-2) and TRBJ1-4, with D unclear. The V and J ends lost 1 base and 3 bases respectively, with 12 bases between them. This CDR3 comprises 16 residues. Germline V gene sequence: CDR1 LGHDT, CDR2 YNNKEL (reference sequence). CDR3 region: CASSQGGDHPNEKLFF. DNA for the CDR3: TGTGCCAGCAGCCAAGGTGGAGACCACCCTAATGAAAAACTGTTTTTT.

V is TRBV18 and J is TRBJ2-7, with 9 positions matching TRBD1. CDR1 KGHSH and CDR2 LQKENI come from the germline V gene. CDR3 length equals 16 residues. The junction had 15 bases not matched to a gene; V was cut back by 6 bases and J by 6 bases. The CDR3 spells CASSPTGTGFRGEQYF. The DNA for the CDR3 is TGTGCCAGCTCGCCGACCGGGACAGGGTTCCGTGGCGAGCAGTACTTC.

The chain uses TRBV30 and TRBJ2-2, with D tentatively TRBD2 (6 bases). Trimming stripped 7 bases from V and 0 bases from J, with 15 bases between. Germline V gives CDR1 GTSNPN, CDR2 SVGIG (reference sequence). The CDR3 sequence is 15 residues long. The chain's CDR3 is CAYPPDYTNTGELFF. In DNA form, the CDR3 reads TGTGCCTATCCCCCGGACTACACGAACACCGGGGAGCTGTTTTTT.

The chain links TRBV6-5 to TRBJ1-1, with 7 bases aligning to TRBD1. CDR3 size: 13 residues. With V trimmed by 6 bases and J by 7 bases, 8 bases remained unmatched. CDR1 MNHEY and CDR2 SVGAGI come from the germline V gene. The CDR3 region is CASRPGTALEAFF. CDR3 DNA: TGTGCCAGCAGACCCGGGACAGCGCTTGAAGCTTTCTTT.

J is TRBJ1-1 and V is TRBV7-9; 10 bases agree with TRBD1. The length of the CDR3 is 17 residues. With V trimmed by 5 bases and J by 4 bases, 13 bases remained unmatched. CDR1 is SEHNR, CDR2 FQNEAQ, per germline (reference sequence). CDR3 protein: CASSPSPGTGAGTEAFF. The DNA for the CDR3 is TGTGCCAGCAGCCCGTCTCCCGGGACAGGGGCGGGCACTGAAGCTTTCTTT.

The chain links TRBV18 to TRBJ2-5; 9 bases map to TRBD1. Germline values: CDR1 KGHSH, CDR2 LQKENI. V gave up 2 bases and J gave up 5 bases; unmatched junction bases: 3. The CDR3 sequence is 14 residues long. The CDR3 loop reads CASSPTQGAETQYF. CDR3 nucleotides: TGTGCCAGCTCACCAACACAGGGGGCTGAGACCCAGTACTTC.

CDR3 residues: CASSSGQGTGANVLTF. The CDR3, as DNA: TGTGCCAGCAGCTCCGGACAGGGTACTGGGGCCAACGTCCTGACTTTC. This chain connects TRBV5-5 to TRBJ2-6; 8 nucleotides agree with TRBD1. Unmatched junction bases numbered 4, after V lost 3 bases and J lost 2 bases. CDR3 length: 16 residues. Germline V gene lookup returns CDR1 SGHKS and CDR2 YYEKEE (reference sequence). The whole variable domain, filled in from reference TRBV5-5 and TRBJ2-6, reads DAGVTQSPTHLIKTRGQQVTLRCSPISGHKSVSWYQQVLGQGPQFIFQYYEKEERGRGNFPDRFSARQFPNYSSELNVNALLLGDSALYLCASSSGQGTGANVLTFGAGSRLTVL.

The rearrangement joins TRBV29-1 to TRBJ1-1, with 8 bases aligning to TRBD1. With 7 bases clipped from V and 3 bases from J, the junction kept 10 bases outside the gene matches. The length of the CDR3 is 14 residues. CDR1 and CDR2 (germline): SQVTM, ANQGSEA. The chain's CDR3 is CSALRSTGDTEAFF. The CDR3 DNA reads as TGCAGCGCCCTAAGGTCGACAGGGGACACTGAAGCTTTCTTT.

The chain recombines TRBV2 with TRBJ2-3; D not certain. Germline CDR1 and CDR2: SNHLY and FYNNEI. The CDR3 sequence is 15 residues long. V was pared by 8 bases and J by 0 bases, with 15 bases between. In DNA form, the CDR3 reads TGTGCCAGCGGAAAATCGGCAGGTAGCACAGATACGCAGTATTTT. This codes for CASGKSAGSTDTQYF.

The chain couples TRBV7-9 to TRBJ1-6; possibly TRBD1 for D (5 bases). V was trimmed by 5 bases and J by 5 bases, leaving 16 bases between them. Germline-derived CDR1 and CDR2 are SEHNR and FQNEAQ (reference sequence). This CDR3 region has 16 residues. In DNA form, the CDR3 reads TGTGCCAGCAGCCTTGCTAGCGGGACTAATAATTCACCCCTCCACTTT. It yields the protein CASSLASGTNNSPLHF.

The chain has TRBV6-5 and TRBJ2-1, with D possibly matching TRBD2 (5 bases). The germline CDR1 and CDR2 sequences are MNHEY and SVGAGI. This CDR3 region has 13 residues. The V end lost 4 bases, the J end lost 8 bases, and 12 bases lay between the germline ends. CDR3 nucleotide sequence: TGTGCCAGCAGTTCCCGGACTGGGGATGAGCAGTTCTTC. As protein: CASSSRTGDEQFF.